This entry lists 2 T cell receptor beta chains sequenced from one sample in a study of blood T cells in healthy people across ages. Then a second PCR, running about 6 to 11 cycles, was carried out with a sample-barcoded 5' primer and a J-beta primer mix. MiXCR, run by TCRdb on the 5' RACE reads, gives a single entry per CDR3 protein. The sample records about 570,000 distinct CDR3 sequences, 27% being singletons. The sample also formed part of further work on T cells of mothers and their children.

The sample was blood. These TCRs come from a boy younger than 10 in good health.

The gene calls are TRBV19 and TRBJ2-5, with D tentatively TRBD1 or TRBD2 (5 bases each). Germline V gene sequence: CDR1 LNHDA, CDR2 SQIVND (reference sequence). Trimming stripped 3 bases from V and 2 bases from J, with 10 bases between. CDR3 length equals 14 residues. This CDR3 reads CASSIEGYQETQYF. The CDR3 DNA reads TGTGCCAGTAGTATTGAGGGGTATCAAGAGACCCAGTACTTC.

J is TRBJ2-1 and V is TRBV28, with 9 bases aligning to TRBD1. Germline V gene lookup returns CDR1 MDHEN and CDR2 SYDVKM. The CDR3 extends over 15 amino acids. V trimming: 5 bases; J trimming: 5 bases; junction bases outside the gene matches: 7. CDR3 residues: CASSRPGQGDNEQFF. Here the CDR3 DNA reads TGTGCCAGCAGTCGCCCGGGACAGGGTGACAATGAGCAGTTCTTC.